This T cell receptor (beta chain) was observed in a study of T cells in Graves' hyperthyroidism and ophthalmopathy. Germline lookup yields CDR1 LNHDA and CDR2 SQIVND (reference sequence). CDR3 length: 12 amino acids. Regarding this clonotype: At one of its ends the junction is not consistent with the germline gene, which may arise from a read error.

Ophthalmopathy patients all had a Clinical Activity Score of at least 3, a NOSPECS grade of at least 4 and disease under 3 months old. The study based diagnoses on clinical symptoms, serum thyroxine and TRAb, thyroid ultrasound and orbital computed tomography. RNA transcripts gave rise to amplified TCR beta CDR3 regions. Initially, a first-round RT-PCR of the TCR CDR3 employed the HTBI primer set. TCRdb processed the multiplex PCR reads anew with MiXCR; each CDR3 protein has one entry. The table includes hundreds of thousands of distinct CDR3 sequences, about 14% detected once. Source material: blood. This clonotype originated in a woman aged 50 to 60 with Graves' ophthalmopathy. The chain links TRBV19 to TRBJ2-1; TRBD1 is a possible D gene (5 bases). The CDR3 loop is CASILDSHEQSF. CDR3 coding DNA: TGTGCCAGTATCCTAGACAGTCATGAGCAGTCCTTC.